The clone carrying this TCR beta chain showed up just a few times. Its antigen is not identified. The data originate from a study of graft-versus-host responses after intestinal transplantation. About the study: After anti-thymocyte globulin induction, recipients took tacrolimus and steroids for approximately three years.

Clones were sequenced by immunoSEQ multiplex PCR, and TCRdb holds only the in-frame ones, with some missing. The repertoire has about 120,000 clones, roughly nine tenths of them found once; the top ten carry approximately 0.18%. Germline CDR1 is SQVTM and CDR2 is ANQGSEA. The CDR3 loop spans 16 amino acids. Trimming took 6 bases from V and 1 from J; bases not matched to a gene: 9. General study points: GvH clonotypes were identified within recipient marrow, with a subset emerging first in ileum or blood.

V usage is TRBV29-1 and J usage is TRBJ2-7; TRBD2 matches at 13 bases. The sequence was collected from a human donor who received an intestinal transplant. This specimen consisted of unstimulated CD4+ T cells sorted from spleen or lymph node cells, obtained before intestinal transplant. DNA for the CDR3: TGCAGCGTGACCGGGACTAGCGGGACTAATTCCTACGAGCAGTACTTC. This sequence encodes CSVTGTSGTNSYEQYF.